This T cell receptor beta chain was sequenced during a study of blood T cell repertoires in COVID-19. The protocol was immunoSEQ multiplex PCR, while the TCRdb copy is restricted to in-frame clones and leaves out a portion. The sample includes 200,000 to 250,000 clones, under 90% of them seen just once. The CDR3 contains 11 residues. Trimming pared 9 bases from V and 5 bases from J, leaving 10 bases between. Germline V gives CDR1 SGHAT, CDR2 FQNNGV. This clone turned up a few times. What was sequenced was peripheral blood. This sequence was found in a woman at least 80 years old with acute or convalescent COVID-19. The chain carries TRBV11-2 and TRBJ1-1; D is uncertain. The DNA for the CDR3 is TGTGCCAGTGCCACGGGGACTGAAGCTTTCTTT. Its translation: CASATGTEAFF.